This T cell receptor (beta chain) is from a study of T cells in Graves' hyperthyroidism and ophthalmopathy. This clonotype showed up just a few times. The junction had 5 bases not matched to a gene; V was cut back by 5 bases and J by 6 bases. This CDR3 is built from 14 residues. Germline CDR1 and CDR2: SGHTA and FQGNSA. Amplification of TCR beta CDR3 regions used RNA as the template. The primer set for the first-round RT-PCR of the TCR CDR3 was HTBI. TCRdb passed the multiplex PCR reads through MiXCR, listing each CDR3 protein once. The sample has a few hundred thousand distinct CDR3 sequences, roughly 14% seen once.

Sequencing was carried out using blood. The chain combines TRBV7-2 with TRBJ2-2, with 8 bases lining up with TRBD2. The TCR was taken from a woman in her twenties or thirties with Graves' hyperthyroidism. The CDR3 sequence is CASSHSGVAGELFF. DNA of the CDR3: TGTGCCAGCAGCCATAGCGGGGTAGCCGGGGAGCTGTTTTTT.